This is a list of T cell receptor beta chains from one sample in a study of cytomegalovirus exposure and HLA in healthy donors. Sequenced by immunoSEQ multiplex PCR; TCRdb stores in-frame clones only, minus some. The repertoire includes around 180,000 clones, approximately 84% of them detected once, and under 5% sits in the top ten. The sample consisted of PBMCs. The source is a man aged 18 to 29 in good health and CMV-seronegative. The conserved cysteine and the conserved F or W are not part of the CDR3 here. The D gene is left open where the match is weak. The size of a clone is reported for some rows only, either as once, few or many, or as a class for expanded clones.

CDR3: ASRLLTANTEAF
J: TRBJ1-1
D: -
size: -
V: TRBV27

CDR3: ASSLLSPLGGYSYNEQF
J: TRBJ2-1
D: -
size: -
V: TRBV13

CDR3: ASKAVVSYEQY
J: TRBJ2-7
D: -
size: -
V: TRBV25-1

CDR3: ASSIVFPGAEGYT
J: TRBJ1-2
D: -
size: -
V: TRBV19

CDR3: ASSRLTGQGFNEQF
J: TRBJ2-1
D: TRBD1
size: -
V: TRBV19

CDR3: ASSEWHEQY
J: TRBJ2-7
D: -
size: -
V: TRBV6-1

CDR3: ASSPQPLTGYTGELF
J: TRBJ2-2
D: TRBD1
size: once
V: TRBV18

CDR3: SSSLVDEQY
J: TRBJ2-7
D: -
size: -
V: TRBV7-9

CDR3: ASSLPGHQPQH
J: TRBJ1-5
D: -
size: -
V: TRBV28

CDR3: ASSPFHLGQENTEAF
J: TRBJ1-1
D: TRBD1
size: -
V: TRBV27

CDR3: ASSPDRVQF
J: TRBJ2-1
D: TRBD1
size: once
V: TRBV28

CDR3: ASSLGSTNEKLF
J: TRBJ1-4
D: -
size: -
V: TRBV7-9

CDR3: ASSESNGGEKTQY
J: TRBJ2-5
D: -
size: -
V: TRBV10-2

CDR3: ASSIAFGGTDTQY
J: TRBJ2-3
D: -
size: few
V: TRBV19

CDR3: SVGPNAGPYEQY
J: TRBJ2-7
D: -
size: -
V: TRBV29-1

CDR3: ASSARISLEQY
J: TRBJ2-5
D: -
size: once
V: TRBV28

CDR3: ASSISQGFNEKLF
J: TRBJ1-4
D: -
size: -
V: TRBV19

CDR3: ASSVTAGGFEQF
J: TRBJ2-1
D: TRBD1
size: -
V: TRBV5-1

CDR3: SVGQDYNEQF
J: TRBJ2-1
D: -
size: -
V: TRBV29-1

CDR3: ASSFGALHTDTQY
J: TRBJ2-3
D: -
size: -
V: TRBV7-9

CDR3: ASGRDRAGGYT
J: TRBJ1-2
D: TRBD1
size: -
V: TRBV19

CDR3: SVQQSMNTEAF
J: TRBJ1-1
D: -
size: once
V: TRBV29-1

CDR3: ASSFNNQPQH
J: TRBJ1-5
D: -
size: -
V: TRBV27

CDR3: ASSPGSGGALELF
J: TRBJ2-2
D: TRBD2
size: -
V: TRBV6-1

CDR3: ATSREPGGTDTQY
J: TRBJ2-3
D: -
size: -
V: TRBV15

CDR3: ASSGPTGELF
J: TRBJ2-2
D: -
size: -
V: TRBV2

CDR3: ASSLMGQGSYNEQF
J: TRBJ2-1
D: TRBD1
size: -
V: TRBV7-6

CDR3: ASSFWREGSETQY
J: TRBJ2-5
D: TRBD2
size: -
V: TRBV28

CDR3: ATSRKGTGNSPLH
J: TRBJ1-6
D: -
size: -
V: TRBV15

CDR3: AGKGDTEAF
J: TRBJ1-1
D: -
size: few
V: TRBV6-6

CDR3: ASTGTPTSYEQY
J: TRBJ2-7
D: -
size: -
V: TRBV6-1

CDR3: ASSMYGTANEKLF
J: TRBJ1-4
D: TRBD1
size: -
V: TRBV19

CDR3: ASSIGGQFKAQY
J: TRBJ2-5
D: -
size: -
V: TRBV19

CDR3: ASSPWGQPNYGYT
J: TRBJ1-2
D: TRBD1
size: -
V: TRBV18

CDR3: SSSPLSYGYT
J: TRBJ1-2
D: -
size: -
V: TRBV7-9

CDR3: ASSPITGGDSGYT
J: TRBJ1-2
D: TRBD1
size: -
V: TRBV5-1

CDR3: ASSYTSNNEKLF
J: TRBJ1-4
D: -
size: -
V: TRBV6-5

CDR3: ASSARLGTSGEQY
J: TRBJ2-7
D: TRBD2
size: few
V: TRBV19

CDR3: ASSLRVADTQY
J: TRBJ2-3
D: -
size: -
V: TRBV5-1

CDR3: ASRHRNTEAF
J: TRBJ1-1
D: -
size: once
V: TRBV27

CDR3: ASSQDRIDYGYT
J: TRBJ1-2
D: -
size: -
V: TRBV14

CDR3: ASSLGAGGSGNTIY
J: TRBJ1-3
D: -
size: -
V: TRBV5-4

CDR3: ASSHVSGEGEKLF
J: TRBJ1-4
D: -
size: -
V: TRBV4-1

CDR3: ASSLGTELTTNEKLF
J: TRBJ1-4
D: -
size: once
V: TRBV5-1

CDR3: ASTGGQRNNEQF
J: TRBJ2-1
D: -
size: -
V: TRBV12-2

CDR3: AWSVPSAGVGYSYNEQF
J: TRBJ2-1
D: TRBD2
size: -
V: TRBV30

CDR3: ASSIRASGAFYEQY
J: -
D: TRBD2
size: -
V: TRBV5-4

CDR3: ASSLASGRAQDTQY
J: TRBJ2-3
D: TRBD2
size: -
V: TRBV6-6

CDR3: AISESRLNTGELF
J: TRBJ2-2
D: -
size: -
V: TRBV10-3

CDR3: ASSPGTVYGGDEAF
J: TRBJ1-1
D: TRBD1
size: -
V: TRBV19

CDR3: ASSDSPGTEGGGTQY
J: TRBJ2-5
D: -
size: -
V: TRBV25-1

CDR3: ASSMRLAEITDTQY
J: TRBJ2-3
D: TRBD2
size: -
V: TRBV19

CDR3: ASTGVNYGYT
J: TRBJ1-2
D: -
size: -
V: TRBV19

CDR3: ASSLRAGFQY
J: TRBJ2-5
D: -
size: -
V: TRBV7-9

CDR3: ASSLVRRTSGINEQF
J: TRBJ2-1
D: TRBD2
size: -
V: TRBV7-9

CDR3: ASSTGSTYEQY
J: TRBJ2-7
D: -
size: once
V: TRBV7-3

CDR3: ASSLGALSNQPQH
J: TRBJ1-5
D: -
size: -
V: TRBV5-5

CDR3: ASSSVSSGRTPWGDTQY
J: TRBJ2-3
D: TRBD2
size: -
V: TRBV7-9